This T cell receptor beta chain appears in the sequencing data of a study of beta chain features in type 1 diabetes. Based on CD45RO/CCR7/CD25/CD127/CD95/CD27, CD4+ regulatory, stem cell-like memory, naive and central memory cells were sorted. Sequencing targeted expressed TCRB transcripts, as all isolated RNA had been reverse transcribed. The assay was immunoSEQ multiplex PCR, and TCRdb's table has in-frame clones only and misses some. Of approximately 150,000 clones listed, about 9.4% were seen once; the top ten hold less than 1.5%. There are a few counts of this clone. Its specificity is not known. General study results and limits: Reduced insertions and increased deletions marked VDJ junctions in type 1 diabetes patients. cDNA sequencing could over-represent cells with high TCR expression.

Germline-derived CDR1 and CDR2 are MGHDK and SYGVNS. This CDR3 is built from 15 residues. V dropped 3 bases and J dropped 7; count of bases not matched to a gene: 3. This chain uses TRBV25-1 with TRBJ1-6; 10 bases are shared with TRBD1. The sample was naive CD4+ T cells from blood. The clonotype was recovered from a man aged 18 to 29 in good health. CDR3 protein: CASSDGQGVNSPLHF. Written as DNA, the CDR3 is TGTGCCAGCAGTGACGGACAGGGGGTGAATTCACCCCTCCACTTT.